This is a list of T cell receptor beta chains from one sample in a study of cytomegalovirus exposure and HLA in healthy donors. TCRdb's table, derived via immunoSEQ multiplex PCR, lists solely in-frame clones and lacks some. Counted here are around 100,000 clones, approximately 80% occurring once; the ten biggest clones make up around 5.8%. Sequenced material: PBMCs. The receptors shown here come from a woman in her thirties in good health and CMV-seropositive. Both conserved end residues are part of each CDR3. The order of the fields is D gene, V gene, clone size, J gene, CDR3 protein, CDR3 DNA. D genes are given only for firm matches. The size entry is marked missing in some rows and otherwise reads once, few, many or a size class.

d_call: .; v_call: TRBV20-1; clone_size: few; j_call: TRBJ1-1; cdr3_aa: CSARDHNEAFF; cdr3_nt: TGCAGTGCTAGAGATCACAACGAAGCTTTCTTT
d_call: TRBD1; v_call: TRBV13; clone_size: .; j_call: TRBJ1-1; cdr3_aa: CASSLGGQVKAFF; cdr3_nt: TGTGCCAGCAGCTTAGGGGGACAGGTTAAAGCTTTCTTT
d_call: TRBD1; v_call: TRBV7-2; clone_size: few; j_call: TRBJ1-5; cdr3_aa: CASSLGGQGNQPQHF; cdr3_nt: TGTGCCAGCAGCTTAGGCGGACAGGGTAATCAGCCCCAGCATTTT
d_call: TRBD1; v_call: TRBV11-2; clone_size: .; j_call: TRBJ1-3; cdr3_aa: CASRRGDSSGNTIYF; cdr3_nt: TGTGCCAGCAGACGAGGGGACAGCTCTGGAAACACCATATATTTT
d_call: .; v_call: TRBV4-2; clone_size: .; j_call: TRBJ2-7; cdr3_aa: CASSHTSNEQYF; cdr3_nt: TGTGCCAGCAGCCATACTAGTAACGAGCAGTACTTC
d_call: .; v_call: TRBV6-1; clone_size: .; j_call: TRBJ1-5; cdr3_aa: CASSDPGHQESQPQHF; cdr3_nt: TGTGCCAGCAGTGACCCGGGACACCAAGAGAGTCAGCCCCAGCATTTT
d_call: TRBD2; v_call: TRBV6-1; clone_size: .; j_call: TRBJ2-1; cdr3_aa: CASSVVAGGPPEQFF; cdr3_nt: TGTGCCAGCAGTGTGGTAGCGGGAGGGCCCCCTGAGCAGTTCTTC
d_call: .; v_call: TRBV9; clone_size: .; j_call: TRBJ2-2; cdr3_aa: CASSVLGLSDLGGELFF; cdr3_nt: TGTGCCAGCAGCGTATTAGGACTATCCGACTTAGGCGGGGAGCTGTTTTTT
d_call: .; v_call: TRBV7-2; clone_size: .; j_call: TRBJ2-1; cdr3_aa: CASSFMAGTWNEQFF; cdr3_nt: TGTGCCAGCAGCTTTATGGCGGGAACATGGAATGAGCAGTTCTTC
d_call: .; v_call: TRBV4-1; clone_size: .; j_call: TRBJ2-1; cdr3_aa: CASSQIPSSYNEQFF; cdr3_nt: TGCGCCAGCAGCCAGATACCGAGCTCCTACAATGAGCAGTTCTTC
d_call: TRBD2; v_call: TRBV5-1; clone_size: .; j_call: TRBJ2-3; cdr3_aa: CASRYSGSGDTQYF; cdr3_nt: TGCGCCAGCAGATATAGCGGGAGTGGAGATACGCAGTATTTT
d_call: TRBD1; v_call: TRBV7-8; clone_size: few; j_call: TRBJ2-3; cdr3_aa: CASSLDVGTGTQYF; cdr3_nt: TGTGCCAGCAGCTTAGATGTGGGGACAGGTACGCAGTATTTT
d_call: .; v_call: TRBV18; clone_size: .; j_call: TRBJ1-2; cdr3_aa: CASSPASSAYGYTF; cdr3_nt: TGTGCCAGCTCCCCAGCCTCGAGCGCCTATGGCTACACCTTC
d_call: .; v_call: TRBV10-3; clone_size: .; j_call: TRBJ1-4; cdr3_aa: CAISVGSNEKLFF; cdr3_nt: TGTGCCATCAGTGTTGGCTCTAATGAAAAACTGTTTTTT
d_call: .; v_call: TRBV7-9; clone_size: .; j_call: TRBJ1-2; cdr3_aa: CASSYTRESGYTF; cdr3_nt: TGTGCCAGCAGCTACACGCGGGAGAGTGGCTACACCTTC
d_call: TRBD1; v_call: TRBV28; clone_size: .; j_call: TRBJ2-7; cdr3_aa: CASRETSDRAPYEQYF; cdr3_nt: TGTGCCAGCAGAGAGACGTCGGACAGGGCCCCCTACGAGCAGTACTTC
d_call: TRBD2; v_call: TRBV9; clone_size: few; j_call: TRBJ2-3; cdr3_aa: CASSVGLAGEDTQYF; cdr3_nt: TGTGCCAGCAGCGTTGGACTAGCGGGAGAAGATACGCAGTATTTT
d_call: .; v_call: TRBV19; clone_size: .; j_call: TRBJ1-4; cdr3_aa: CASSIFPDSKNEKLFF; cdr3_nt: TGTGCCAGTAGTATCTTTCCGGACAGCAAGAATGAAAAACTGTTTTTT
d_call: .; v_call: TRBV19; clone_size: .; j_call: TRBJ1-1; cdr3_aa: CASSGFARENTEAFF; cdr3_nt: TGTGCCAGTAGTGGGTTTGCCAGGGAGAACACTGAAGCTTTCTTT
d_call: .; v_call: TRBV6-5; clone_size: .; j_call: TRBJ2-7; cdr3_aa: CASTSDNSYEQYF; cdr3_nt: TGTGCCAGCACCTCAGACAACTCCTACGAGCAGTACTTC
d_call: .; v_call: TRBV9; clone_size: .; j_call: TRBJ1-1; cdr3_aa: CASMGSDNTEAFF; cdr3_nt: TGTGCCAGCATGGGGAGTGATAACACTGAAGCTTTCTTT
d_call: TRBD1; v_call: TRBV9; clone_size: .; j_call: TRBJ1-5; cdr3_aa: CASSPSTGTSNQPQHF; cdr3_nt: TGTGCCAGCAGCCCTTCGACAGGGACTAGCAATCAGCCCCAGCATTTT
d_call: TRBD2; v_call: TRBV11-3; clone_size: .; j_call: TRBJ2-7; cdr3_aa: CASSFETSGTYEQYF; cdr3_nt: TGTGCCAGCAGCTTTGAAACTAGCGGGACCTACGAGCAGTACTTC
d_call: .; v_call: TRBV6-6; clone_size: .; j_call: TRBJ1-6; cdr3_aa: CASRWTDLLHF; cdr3_nt: TGTGCCAGCAGATGGACAGACTTACTCCACTTT
d_call: .; v_call: TRBV7-9; clone_size: .; j_call: TRBJ2-7; cdr3_aa: CSSSLADRPYEQYF; cdr3_nt: TGTTCCAGCAGCTTAGCGGACAGGCCCTACGAGCAGTACTTC
d_call: .; v_call: TRBV6-1; clone_size: .; j_call: TRBJ2-1; cdr3_aa: CASRMGTLLNEQFF; cdr3_nt: TGTGCCAGCAGGATGGGGACTTTACTCAATGAGCAGTTCTTC
d_call: TRBD2; v_call: TRBV5-1; clone_size: once; j_call: TRBJ2-1; cdr3_aa: CASSLGPSGENNEQFF; cdr3_nt: TGCGCCAGCAGCTTGGGGCCTAGCGGGGAAAACAATGAGCAGTTCTTC
d_call: .; v_call: TRBV19; clone_size: .; j_call: TRBJ1-2; cdr3_aa: CASSTRIQFSYGYTF; cdr3_nt: TGTGCCAGTAGTACCCGTATACAGTTTAGCTATGGCTACACCTTC
d_call: .; v_call: TRBV27; clone_size: .; j_call: TRBJ1-2; cdr3_aa: CASRQLPQGYGYTF; cdr3_nt: TGTGCCAGCAGACAATTGCCGCAGGGCTATGGCTACACCTTC
d_call: .; v_call: TRBV20-1; clone_size: once; j_call: TRBJ2-1; cdr3_aa: CSARASFEQFF; cdr3_nt: TGCAGTGCTAGAGCTTCTTTTGAGCAGTTCTTC
d_call: TRBD2; v_call: TRBV5-6; clone_size: .; j_call: TRBJ2-5; cdr3_aa: CASKAGGPIKETQYF; cdr3_nt: TGTGCCAGCAAAGCGGGAGGGCCTATAAAAGAGACCCAGTACTTC
d_call: .; v_call: TRBV6-5; clone_size: once; j_call: TRBJ1-1; cdr3_aa: CASSYAGTLNTEAFF; cdr3_nt: TGTGCCAGCAGTTACGCCGGGACATTGAACACTGAAGCTTTCTTT
d_call: .; v_call: TRBV19; clone_size: once; j_call: TRBJ2-2; cdr3_aa: CASSIGQGIYENGELFF; cdr3_nt: TGTGCCAGTAGTATAGGGCAGGGAATTTACGAAAACGGGGAGCTGTTTTTT
d_call: TRBD1; v_call: TRBV7-6; clone_size: few; j_call: TRBJ2-7; cdr3_aa: CASSNRTGLSEQYF; cdr3_nt: TGTGCCAGCAGTAACCGGACAGGGTTGTCCGAGCAGTACTTC
d_call: TRBD1; v_call: TRBV9; clone_size: .; j_call: TRBJ1-2; cdr3_aa: CASSGQATGKYTF; cdr3_nt: TGTGCCAGCAGCGGGCAGGCGACAGGGAAATACACCTTC
d_call: .; v_call: TRBV27; clone_size: .; j_call: TRBJ1-5; cdr3_aa: CASSRTGNGQPQHF; cdr3_nt: TGTGCCAGCAGTCGTACAGGGAACGGTCAGCCCCAGCATTTT
d_call: TRBD1; v_call: TRBV7-9; clone_size: few; j_call: TRBJ2-1; cdr3_aa: CASSQGQGASNEQFF; cdr3_nt: TGTGCCAGCAGCCAAGGACAGGGGGCGAGCAATGAGCAGTTCTTC
d_call: .; v_call: TRBV27; clone_size: .; j_call: TRBJ2-6; cdr3_aa: CASSLHRVSGANVLTF; cdr3_nt: TGTGCCAGCAGTTTACACAGGGTCTCTGGGGCCAACGTCCTGACTTTC